This T cell receptor (beta chain) derives from a study of cytomegalovirus exposure and HLA in healthy donors. General study findings and limits: Most TCR sequences proved rare, with some public TCRs found in many donors. The study recorded 164 TCR beta chains that were cytomegalovirus-associated. Reports indicated that the classifier achieved high specificity and sensitivity in diagnosing cytomegalovirus status.

Germline CDR1 MNHNS, CDR2 SASEGT. Unmatched junction bases numbered 4, after V lost 6 bases and J lost 3 bases. The CDR3 has 14 amino acids. With regard to this clone: Its antigen is currently unknown.

The repertoire was sequenced with immunoSEQ multiplex PCR; TCRdb's copy has only in-frame clones and lacks some. Of 80,000 to 100,000 clones in the sample, over 75% were seen once. The V call is TRBV6-1, the J call TRBJ2-7; TRBD2 aligns across 11 bases. What was sequenced was PBMCs. The sequence derives from a man younger than 35 in good health and CMV-seropositive. The CDR3 coding sequence is TGTGCCAGCAGAGCTAGCGGGGGGAGCTACGAGCAGTACTTC. Its translation: CASRASGGSYEQYF.